Listed below are T cell receptor beta chains from one sample, sequenced in a study of cytotoxic CD8 clonotypes in ibrutinib-treated CLL. Data came from immunoSEQ multiplex PCR; TCRdb stores just in-frame clones and leaves some out. Of around 26,000 clones listed, over 75% are singletons. The specimen was PBMCs, collected after 24 months of ibrutinib treatment. The receptors derive from a human donor with chronic lymphocytic leukemia. CDR3s include the opening cysteine and the closing phenylalanine or tryptophan. D genes are given only for firm matches. Clone size appears in some rows only: once, few, many, or a class for an expanded clone.

V: TRBV5-1; D: NA; size: NA; J: TRBJ1-1; DNA: TGCGCCAGCAGGGTGAACACCGTATTGAACACTGAAGCTTTCTTT; CDR3: CASRVNTVLNTEAFF
V: TRBV5-1; D: TRBD1; size: NA; J: TRBJ2-6; DNA: TGCGCCAGCAGCAGTACAGGGGCCGGGGCCAACGTCCTGACTTTC; CDR3: CASSSTGAGANVLTF
V: TRBV2; D: TRBD2; size: NA; J: TRBJ2-7; DNA: TGTGCCAGCAAGCGGGGGGGCCGAACCTACGAGCAGTACTTC; CDR3: CASKRGGRTYEQYF
V: TRBV5-1; D: NA; size: once; J: TRBJ2-5; DNA: TGCGCCAGCAGCTTGCGGGGGACGGGTCAACAGACCCAGTACTTC; CDR3: CASSLRGTGQQTQYF
V: TRBV6-4; D: NA; size: few; J: TRBJ2-2; DNA: TGTGCCAGCAGTGAGAGCTATTACACCGGGGAGCTGTTTTTT; CDR3: CASSESYYTGELFF
V: TRBV6-5; D: NA; size: NA; J: TRBJ1-5; DNA: TGTGCCAGCAGTTACGGTGGGGGGGATCAGCCCCAGCATTTT; CDR3: CASSYGGGDQPQHF
V: TRBV4-1; D: TRBD2; size: few; J: TRBJ2-7; DNA: TGCGCCAGCAGCCAAGATCCCCACGCGGGGGTGGACTACGAGCAGTACTTC; CDR3: CASSQDPHAGVDYEQYF
V: TRBV19; D: TRBD1; size: NA; J: TRBJ1-1; DNA: TGTGCCAGTTCGGGACAGTTGAACACTGAAGCTTTCTTT; CDR3: CASSGQLNTEAFF
V: TRBV10-3; D: NA; size: once; J: TRBJ1-1; DNA: TGTGCCATCAGCCCCTTGGAGGGGTTGAGGGGGAACACTGAAGCTTTCTTT; CDR3: CAISPLEGLRGNTEAFF
V: TRBV19; D: NA; size: NA; J: TRBJ1-3; DNA: TGTGCCAGTAGTATAGATCTCGGCACTTGGCACGGAAACACCATATATTTT; CDR3: CASSIDLGTWHGNTIYF
V: TRBV27; D: NA; size: NA; J: TRBJ2-2; DNA: TGTGCCAGCAGCCGAAGGGACACCGGGGAGCTGTTTTTT; CDR3: CASSRRDTGELFF
V: TRBV19; D: NA; size: NA; J: TRBJ1-1; DNA: TGTGCCAGTAGTATGAGGACAATGCTTGAAGCTTTCTTT; CDR3: CASSMRTMLEAFF
V: TRBV7-3; D: NA; size: NA; J: TRBJ2-5; DNA: TGTGCCAGCAGCTTAAGTTCTAGTTCGGGGACCCAGTACTTC; CDR3: CASSLSSSSGTQYF
V: TRBV9; D: NA; size: NA; J: TRBJ2-2; DNA: TGTGCCAGCAGCAACACCGGGGAGCTGTTTTTT; CDR3: CASSNTGELFF
V: TRBV7-2; D: TRBD2; size: NA; J: TRBJ2-3; DNA: TGTGCCAGCAGCTTACAAGCGGGGTACACAGATACGCAGTATTTT; CDR3: CASSLQAGYTDTQYF
V: TRBV18; D: TRBD1; size: NA; J: TRBJ1-1; DNA: TGTGCCACCAAACAGGGGGCGGGCACTGAAGCTTTCTTT; CDR3: CATKQGAGTEAFF
V: TRBV30; D: TRBD1; size: NA; J: TRBJ2-3; DNA: TGTGCCTGGAGTCGGGGACAGGGAGCAGATACGCAGTATTTT; CDR3: CAWSRGQGADTQYF
V: TRBV7-2; D: NA; size: NA; J: TRBJ2-7; DNA: TGTGCCAGCAGCCGACCCGGCTACGAGCAGTACTTC; CDR3: CASSRPGYEQYF
V: TRBV7-9; D: NA; size: NA; J: TRBJ2-2; DNA: TGTGCCAGCAGCTTAAGAGGGTATAACGGGGAGCTGTTTTTT; CDR3: CASSLRGYNGELFF
V: TRBV5-4; D: TRBD2; size: NA; J: TRBJ2-1; DNA: TGTGCCAGCAGCCACCCTAGCGGGGTGAATGAGCAGTTCTTC; CDR3: CASSHPSGVNEQFF
V: TRBV7-9; D: NA; size: few; J: TRBJ1-1; DNA: TGTGCCAGCAGCTTGGACGGAGTAGAGGCTTTCTTT; CDR3: CASSLDGVEAFF
V: TRBV11-2; D: NA; size: NA; J: TRBJ1-1; DNA: TGTGCCAGCAGCCCTAGGCCGGGGGACCTGTTCTTT; CDR3: CASSPRPGDLFF
V: TRBV4-2; D: NA; size: NA; J: TRBJ2-7; DNA: TGTGCCAGCAGCCTGGGACAATTCTACGAGCAGTACTTC; CDR3: CASSLGQFYEQYF
V: TRBV7-3; D: TRBD2; size: NA; J: TRBJ2-5; DNA: TGTGCCAGCAGTTCCGGGGGGGCTGTGGAGACCCAGTACTTC; CDR3: CASSSGGAVETQYF
V: TRBV19; D: NA; size: NA; J: TRBJ1-1; DNA: TGTGCCAGTAGTGACAGAGGGGTTTACACTGAAGCTTTCTTT; CDR3: CASSDRGVYTEAFF
V: TRBV5-6; D: NA; size: NA; J: TRBJ2-7; DNA: TGTGCCAGCAGCTTGGTATTGAACGAGCAGTACTTC; CDR3: CASSLVLNEQYF
V: TRBV5-6; D: TRBD1; size: NA; J: TRBJ2-1; DNA: TGTGCCAGCAGCTACGCCTCGACAGGGGGCGGGAATGAGCAGTTCTTC; CDR3: CASSYASTGGGNEQFF